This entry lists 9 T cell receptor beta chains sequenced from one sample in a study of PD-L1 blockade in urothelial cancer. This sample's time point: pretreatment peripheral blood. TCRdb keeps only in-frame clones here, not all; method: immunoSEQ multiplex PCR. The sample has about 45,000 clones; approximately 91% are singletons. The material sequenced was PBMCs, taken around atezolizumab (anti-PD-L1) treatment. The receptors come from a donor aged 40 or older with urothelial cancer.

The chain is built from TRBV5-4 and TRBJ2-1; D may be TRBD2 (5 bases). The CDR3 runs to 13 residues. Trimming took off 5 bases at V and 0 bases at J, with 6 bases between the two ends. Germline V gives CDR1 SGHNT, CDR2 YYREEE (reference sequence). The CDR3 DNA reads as TGTGCCAGCAGACGGGACTCCTACAATGAGCAGTTCTTC. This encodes CASRRDSYNEQFF.

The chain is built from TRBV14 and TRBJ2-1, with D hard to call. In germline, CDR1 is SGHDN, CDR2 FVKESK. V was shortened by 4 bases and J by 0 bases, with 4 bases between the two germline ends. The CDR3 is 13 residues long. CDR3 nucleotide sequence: TGTGCCAGCAGCCCCAGCTCCTACAATGAGCAGTTCTTC. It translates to CASSPSSYNEQFF.

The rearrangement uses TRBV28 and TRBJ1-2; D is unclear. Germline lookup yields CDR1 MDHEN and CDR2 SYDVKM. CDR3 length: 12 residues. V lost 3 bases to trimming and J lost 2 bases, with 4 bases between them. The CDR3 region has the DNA TGTGCCAGCAGTTTTCAGAACTATGGCTACACCTTC. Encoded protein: CASSFQNYGYTF.

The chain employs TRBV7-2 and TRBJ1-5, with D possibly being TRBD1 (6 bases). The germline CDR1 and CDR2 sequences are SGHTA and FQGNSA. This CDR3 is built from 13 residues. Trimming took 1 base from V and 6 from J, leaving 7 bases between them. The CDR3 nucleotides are TGTGCCAGCAGCTTAGAGGGGGTTCAGCCCCAGCATTTT. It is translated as CASSLEGVQPQHF.

This CDR3 reads CASSPTSQVPGGYTF. CDR3 DNA: TGCGCCAGCAGCCCGACATCACAGGTCCCCGGGGGCTACACCTTC. The chain carries TRBV5-1 and TRBJ1-2, with a tentative D call TRBD1 (5 bases). The germline V gene encodes CDR1 SGHRS and CDR2 YFSETQ. V lost 4 bases to trimming and J lost 8 bases, with 21 bases between them. This CDR3 region has 15 residues.

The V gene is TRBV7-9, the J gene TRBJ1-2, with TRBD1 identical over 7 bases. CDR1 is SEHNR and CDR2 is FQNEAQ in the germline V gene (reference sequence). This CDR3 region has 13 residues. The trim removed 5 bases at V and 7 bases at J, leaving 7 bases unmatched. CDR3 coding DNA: TGTGCCAGCAGCACCTACGACAGGGTTGGCTACACCTTC. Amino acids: CASSTYDRVGYTF.

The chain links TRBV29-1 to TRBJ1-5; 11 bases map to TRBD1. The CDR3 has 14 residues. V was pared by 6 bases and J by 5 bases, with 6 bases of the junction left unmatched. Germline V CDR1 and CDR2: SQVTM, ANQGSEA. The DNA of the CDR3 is TGCAGCGTCTCGGACAGGGGGCAGGATCAGCCCCAGCATTTT. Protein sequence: CSVSDRGQDQPQHF.

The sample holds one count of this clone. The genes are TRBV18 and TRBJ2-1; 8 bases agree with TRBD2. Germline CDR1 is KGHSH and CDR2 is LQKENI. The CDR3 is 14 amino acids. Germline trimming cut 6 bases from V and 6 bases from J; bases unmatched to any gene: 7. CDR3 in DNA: TGTGCCAGCTCGCCAGGACTAGCCCCCAATGAGCAGTTCTTC. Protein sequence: CASSPGLAPNEQFF.

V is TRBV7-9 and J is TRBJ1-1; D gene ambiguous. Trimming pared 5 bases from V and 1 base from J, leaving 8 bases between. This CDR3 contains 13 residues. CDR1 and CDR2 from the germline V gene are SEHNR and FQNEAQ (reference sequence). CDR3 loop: CASSLEANTEAFF. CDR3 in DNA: TGTGCCAGCAGCCTGGAGGCGAACACTGAAGCTTTCTTT.